This T cell receptor (beta chain) was documented in a study of identical twins. Carrying unique molecular identifiers, the cDNA also gained a universal primer site through template switching. Each CDR3 protein is one row after TCRdb ran MiXCR on the 5' RACE reads. The sample has approximately 500,000 distinct CDR3 sequences, roughly 15% seen once; the top ten hold 0.44%. After removal of 6 bases from V and 7 bases from J, the junction contained 20 bases not matched to a gene. Per the germline V gene, CDR1 is DFQATT and CDR2 is SNEGSKA (reference sequence). The CDR3 sequence is 17 residues long. Points from the study as a whole: Possibly, invariant MAIT and iNKT cells partly confounded zero-insertion analyses. The more abundant beta clonotypes in cord blood had fewer insertions, and memory repertoires did not show this.

In its sample, this clonotype was seen a few times. The antigen remains unidentified. The same sample was also used in a study of yellow fever vaccine responses in identical twins. That source notes: Reported findings indicate that twins' vaccine T cell responses seemed partially convergent, partially personalized.

The origin of this receptor is a woman between 18 and 30 years old in good health. The chain links TRBV20-1 to TRBJ2-1, with 8 bases identical to TRBD1. The material sequenced was CD4+ T cells sorted from blood. The CDR3 DNA follows: TGCAGTGCCGCGACCCGACAGCGACAGGGGAAGGGGAATGAGCAGTTCTTC. Translated, it gives CSAATRQRQGKGNEQFF.